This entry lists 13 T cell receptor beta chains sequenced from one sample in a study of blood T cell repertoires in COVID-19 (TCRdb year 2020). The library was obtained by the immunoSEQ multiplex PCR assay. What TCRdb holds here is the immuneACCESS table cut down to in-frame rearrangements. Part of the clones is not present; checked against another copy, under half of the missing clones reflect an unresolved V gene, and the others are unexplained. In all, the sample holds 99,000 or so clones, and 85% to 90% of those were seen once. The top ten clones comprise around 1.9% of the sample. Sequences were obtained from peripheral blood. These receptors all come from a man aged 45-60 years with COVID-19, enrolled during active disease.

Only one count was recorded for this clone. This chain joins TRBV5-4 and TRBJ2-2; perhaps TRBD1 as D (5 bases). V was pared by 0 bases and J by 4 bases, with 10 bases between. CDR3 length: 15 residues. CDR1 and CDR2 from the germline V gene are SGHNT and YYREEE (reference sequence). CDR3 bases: TGTGCCAGCAGCTTGGGGGGCTGGGGCACCGGGGAGCTGTTTTTT. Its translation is CASSLGGWGTGELFF.

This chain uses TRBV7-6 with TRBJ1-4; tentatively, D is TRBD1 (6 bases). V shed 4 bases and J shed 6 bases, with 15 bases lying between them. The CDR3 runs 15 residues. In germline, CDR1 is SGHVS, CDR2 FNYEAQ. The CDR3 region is CASSSYREHDEKLFF. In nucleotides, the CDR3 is TGTGCCAGCAGCTCCTACAGGGAGCACGATGAAAAACTGTTTTTT.

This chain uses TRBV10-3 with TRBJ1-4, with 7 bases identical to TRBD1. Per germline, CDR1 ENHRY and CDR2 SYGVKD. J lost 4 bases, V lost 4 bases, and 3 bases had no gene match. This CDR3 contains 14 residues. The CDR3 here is CAISGGQLNEKLFF. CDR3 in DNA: TGTGCCATCAGTGGGGGACAGCTTAATGAAAAACTGTTTTTT.

The CDR3 region is CASRSPGQGGLRDYGYTF. The CDR3 DNA reads as TGTGCCAGCAGGAGCCCAGGACAGGGAGGGCTAAGGGACTATGGCTACACCTTC. The chain carries TRBV27 and TRBJ1-2, with 8 nucleotides matching TRBD1. Germline V gives CDR1 MNHEY, CDR2 SMNVEV (reference sequence). The CDR3 has 18 amino acids. Germline trimming cut 6 bases from V and 3 bases from J; bases unmatched to any gene: 18.

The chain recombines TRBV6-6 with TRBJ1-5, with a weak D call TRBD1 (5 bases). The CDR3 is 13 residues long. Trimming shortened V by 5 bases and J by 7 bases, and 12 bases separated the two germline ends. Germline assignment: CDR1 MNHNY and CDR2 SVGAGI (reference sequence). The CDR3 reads CASSPGRGQPQHF. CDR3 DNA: TGTGCCAGCAGTCCGGGTAGGGGCCAGCCCCAGCATTTT.

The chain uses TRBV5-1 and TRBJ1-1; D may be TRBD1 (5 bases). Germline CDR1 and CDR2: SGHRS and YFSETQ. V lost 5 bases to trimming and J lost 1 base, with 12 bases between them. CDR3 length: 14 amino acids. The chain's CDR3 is CASSSQGGNTEAFF. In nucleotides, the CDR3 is TGCGCCAGCAGTTCGCAGGGTGGGAACACTGAAGCTTTCTTT.

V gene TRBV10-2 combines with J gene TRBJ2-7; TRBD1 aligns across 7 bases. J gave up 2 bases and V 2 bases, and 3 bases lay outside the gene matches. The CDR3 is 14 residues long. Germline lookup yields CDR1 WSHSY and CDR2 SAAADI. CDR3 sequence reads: CASSETTGPYEQYF. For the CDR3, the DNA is TGCGCCAGCAGTGAGACGACAGGGCCCTACGAGCAGTACTTC.

Here the CDR3 DNA reads TGTGCCAGCAGCGTAGGTCGGCTAGCTAACGAGCAGTACTTC. Translating gives CASSVGRLANEQYF. This chain links TRBV9 with TRBJ2-7; possible D gene TRBD2, 5 bases. CDR3 length: 14 amino acids. The V and J ends lost 0 bases and 5 bases respectively, with 12 bases between them. Germline CDR1 is SGDLS and CDR2 is YYNGEE.

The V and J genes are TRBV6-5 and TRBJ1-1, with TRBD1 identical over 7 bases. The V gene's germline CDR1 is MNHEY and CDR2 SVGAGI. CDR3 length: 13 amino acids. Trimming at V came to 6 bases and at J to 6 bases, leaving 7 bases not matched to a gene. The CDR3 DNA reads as TGTGCCAGCAGACTGACAGGGTGGGCTGAAGCTTTCTTT. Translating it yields CASRLTGWAEAFF.

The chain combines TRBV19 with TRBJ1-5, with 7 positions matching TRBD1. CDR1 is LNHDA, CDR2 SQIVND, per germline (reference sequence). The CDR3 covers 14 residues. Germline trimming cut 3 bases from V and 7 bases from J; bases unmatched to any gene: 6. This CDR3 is CASSITGDGQPQHF. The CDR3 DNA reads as TGTGCCAGTAGTATTACAGGGGATGGGCAGCCCCAGCATTTT. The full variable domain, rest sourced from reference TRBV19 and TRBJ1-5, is DGGITQSPKYLFRKEGQNVTLSCEQNLNHDAMYWYRQDPGQGLRLIYYSQIVNDFQKGDIAEGYSVSREKKESFPLTVTSAQKNPTAFYLCASSITGDGQPQHFGDGTRLSIL.

The CDR3 loop reads CAWNRRGATDTQYF. CDR3 DNA sequence: TGTGCCTGGAACAGACGGGGGGCCACAGATACGCAGTATTTT. The V gene is TRBV30, the J gene TRBJ2-3, with D perhaps TRBD2 (7 bases). Germline CDR1 reads GTSNPN; CDR2 reads SVGIG (reference sequence). V was shortened by 4 bases and J by 2 bases, with 13 bases between the two germline ends. CDR3 length: 14 residues.

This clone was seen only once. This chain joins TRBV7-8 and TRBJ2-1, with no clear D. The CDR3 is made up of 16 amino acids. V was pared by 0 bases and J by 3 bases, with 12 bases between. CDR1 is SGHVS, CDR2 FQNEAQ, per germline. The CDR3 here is CASSLATVRIYNEQFF. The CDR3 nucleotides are TGTGCCAGCAGCTTAGCAACGGTGCGAATCTACAATGAGCAGTTCTTC. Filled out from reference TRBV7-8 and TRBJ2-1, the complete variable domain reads GAGVSQSPRYKVAKRGQDVALRCDPISGHVSLFWYQQALGQGPEFLTYFQNEAQLDKSGLPSDRFFAERPEGSVSTLKIQRTQQEDSAVYLCASSLATVRIYNEQFFGPGTRLTVL.

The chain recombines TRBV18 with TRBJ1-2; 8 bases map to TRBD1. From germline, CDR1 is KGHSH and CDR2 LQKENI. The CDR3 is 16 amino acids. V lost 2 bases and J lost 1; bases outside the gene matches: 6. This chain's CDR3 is CASSPSGQAINYGYTF. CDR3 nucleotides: TGTGCCAGCTCACCATCGGGACAGGCGATTAACTATGGCTACACCTTC.